These T cell receptor beta chains were read from a single sample in a study of cytomegalovirus exposure and HLA in healthy donors. Sequencing used immunoSEQ multiplex PCR; TCRdb keeps in-frame clones, though not all of them. Of more than 150,000 clones listed, about 85% are singletons. The sequenced sample was PBMCs. Source of these receptors: a girl between 5 and 17 years old in good health and CMV-seropositive. CDR3s leave out the opening cysteine and the closing phenylalanine or tryptophan. The D gene is left open where the match is weak.

D gene	J gene	V gene	CDR3 protein
.	TRBJ2-3	TRBV9	ASSPHDFTDTQY
.	TRBJ1-2	TRBV12-5	ASGLITGQLGYGYT
.	TRBJ1-5	TRBV12-5	ASGQGGLSGKESNQPQH
TRBD2	TRBJ2-5	TRBV28	ASSRTSQETQY
TRBD1	TRBJ2-2	TRBV2	ASEVGQGDTGELF
.	TRBJ2-5	TRBV5-4	ASSLQGGETQY
TRBD2	.	TRBV4-2	ASSQGASGLYEQY
TRBD2	TRBJ2-1	TRBV29-1	SVEVSGGPYNEQF
.	TRBJ1-1	TRBV30	AWRLSQVNTEAF
TRBD1	TRBJ2-7	TRBV6-5	ASRGQGKPYEQY
TRBD2	TRBJ2-4	TRBV25-1	ATGLAGGEGNIQY
TRBD1	TRBJ1-1	TRBV11-1	ASSSDRGGNTEAF
.	TRBJ1-5	TRBV4-2	ASSQDLTGPQPQH
TRBD1	TRBJ1-3	TRBV2	ASSGPRDRDTGNTIY
.	TRBJ2-7	TRBV7-9	ASSRERGTYEQY
.	TRBJ2-7	TRBV25-1	ASSEYIGAYEQY
.	TRBJ2-5	TRBV6-6	ASSRGGAQETQY
.	TRBJ1-3	TRBV11-2	ASSSTRNTIY
TRBD1	TRBJ1-5	TRBV7-9	ASSLSPIPGQNQPQH
.	TRBJ2-1	TRBV13	ASSPETGSYNEQF
TRBD1	TRBJ1-1	TRBV7-9	ATGTVNTEAF
TRBD2	TRBJ2-5	TRBV7-2	ASSFRTRQETQY
.	TRBJ1-4	TRBV29-1	SVETAEKLF
.	TRBJ2-1	TRBV2	ASSEVASVPSGEQF
.	TRBJ2-7	TRBV6-5	ASRGPGQSYEQY
.	TRBJ2-7	TRBV25-1	ASSATGPGRPEQY
.	TRBJ2-5	TRBV7-6	ASSSEWGPGETQY
.	TRBJ2-1	TRBV5-1	ASSLVGSSYNEQF
.	TRBJ2-6	TRBV7-2	ASSLSSSGANVLT
.	TRBJ1-5	TRBV19	ASNEWRQGFVEPQH
TRBD2	TRBJ2-1	TRBV19	ASSTTGLARGNEQF
.	TRBJ1-5	TRBV10-3	AIMWDKTQLGHQPQH
.	TRBJ2-7	TRBV6-5	ASSYLGQGYEQY
.	TRBJ1-2	TRBV15	ATSRERTPGSGYT
.	TRBJ1-5	TRBV2	ASSEGQSNQPQH
.	TRBJ2-7	TRBV7-9	ASSHAIDSRYEQY